The source of this T cell receptor (beta chain) is a study of breast tumors, draining lymph nodes, adjacent tissues. Germline V lookup: CDR1 SGDLS, CDR2 YYNGEE. Trimming cost V 3 bases and J 0 bases, with 16 bases left between them. The CDR3 covers 17 residues. This clonotype has a count of ten or more. MiXCR, run by TCRdb on the multiplex PCR reads, gives a single entry per CDR3 protein. This sample has about 130,000 distinct CDR3 sequences, with less than 25% found just once. The lymph nodes were axillary draining lymph nodes from breast cancer patients. The TCR sequence derives from a female donor with breast cancer. Some clones in this sample may be carry-over from other donors' samples. Sequenced input: axillary lymph node tissue. The chain links TRBV9 to TRBJ2-1; a possible D gene is TRBD2 (6 bases). For the CDR3, the DNA is TGTGCCAGCAGCGCTCGCGCTAGCGCAAACTCCTACAATGAGCAGTTCTTC. Translated: CASSARASANSYNEQFF. The full variable domain, completed using reference TRBV9 and TRBJ2-1, is DSGVTQTPKHLITATGQRVTLRCSPRSGDLSVYWYQQSLDQGLQFLIQYYNGEERAKGNILERFSAQQFPDLHSELNLSSLELGDSALYFCASSARASANSYNEQFFGPGTRLTVL.